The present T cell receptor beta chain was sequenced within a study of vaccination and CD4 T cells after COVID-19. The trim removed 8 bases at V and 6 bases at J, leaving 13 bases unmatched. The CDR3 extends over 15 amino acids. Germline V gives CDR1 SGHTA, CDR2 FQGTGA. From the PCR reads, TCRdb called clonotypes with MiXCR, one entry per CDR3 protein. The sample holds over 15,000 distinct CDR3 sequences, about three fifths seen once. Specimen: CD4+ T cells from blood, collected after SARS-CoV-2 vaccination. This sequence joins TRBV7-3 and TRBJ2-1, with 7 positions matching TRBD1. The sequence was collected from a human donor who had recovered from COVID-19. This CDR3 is CASDENRQGINEQFF. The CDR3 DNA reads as TGTGCCAGCGACGAGAACAGACAGGGAATCAATGAGCAGTTCTTC. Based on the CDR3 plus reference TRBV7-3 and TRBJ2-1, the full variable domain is GAGVSQTPSNKVTEKGKYVELRCDPISGHTALYWYRQSLGQGPEFLIYFQGTGAADDSGLPNDRFFAVRPEGSVSTLKIQRTERGDSAVYLCASDENRQGINEQFFGPGTRLTVL.